The 25 T cell receptor beta chains below come from one sample, sequenced in a study of T cell responses to AZD1222 COVID-19 vaccine. Repertoires were generated with immunoSEQ multiplex PCR, while TCRdb's copy carries only in-frame clones and drops some. The sample includes around 100,000 clones, around 89% of them seen just once. Material: peripheral blood, obtained 28 days after the second AZD1222 dose. These receptors came from an adult who received the AZD1222 COVID-19 vaccine.

The chain recombines TRBV7-2 with TRBJ2-1, with 7 nucleotides matching TRBD2. The trim removed 2 bases at V and 6 bases at J, leaving 7 bases unmatched. CDR3 length: 15 residues. The germline CDR1 and CDR2 sequences are SGHTA and FQGNSA. The CDR3 DNA sequence: TGTGCCAGCAGCTTAAGCGGACTAGTCCTCAATGAGCAGTTCTTC. Translation gives CASSLSGLVLNEQFF. Using reference TRBV7-2 and TRBJ2-1 for the parts outside the CDR3, the full variable domain is GAGVSQSPSNKVTEKGKDVELRCDPISGHTALYWYRQSLGQGLEFLIYFQGNSAPDKSGLPSDRFSAERTGGSVSTLTIQRTQQEDSAVYLCASSLSGLVLNEQFFGPGTRLTVL.

The genes are TRBV6-6 and TRBJ1-4; tentatively, D is TRBD1 (6 bases). V lost 6 bases, J lost 8 bases, and 19 bases lay in between. CDR3 size: 15 residues. Germline values: CDR1 MNHNY, CDR2 SVGAGI (reference sequence). The CDR3 region has the DNA TGTGCCAGCAGCTCAAGACCCGAGGGGGGAGAAAAACTGTTTTTT. It specifies CASSSRPEGGEKLFF.

J is TRBJ1-5 and V is TRBV5-3; D remains ambiguous. TRBV5-3 is an ORF; its function is uncertain. Trimming shortened V by 0 bases and J by 2 bases, and 18 bases separated the two germline ends. The CDR3 has 18 residues. In DNA, the CDR3 is TGTGCCAGAAGCTTGGGTGTTCAAGTGATTGCTTGCAATCAGCCCCAGCATTTT. This gives the protein CARSLGVQVIACNQPQHF.

The chain links TRBV7-2 to TRBJ2-5, with 9 bases aligning to TRBD2. J lost 1 base, V lost 3 bases, and 0 bases had no gene match. Germline loops: CDR1 SGHTA, CDR2 FQGNSA. This CDR3 is built from 14 residues. CDR3 DNA: TGTGCCAGCAGCTTTAGCGGGGGCCAAGAGACCCAGTACTTC. As protein: CASSFSGGQETQYF. Looking up the rest from reference TRBV7-2 and TRBJ2-5 gives the full variable domain: GAGVSQSPSNKVTEKGKDVELRCDPISGHTALYWYRQSLGQGLEFLIYFQGNSAPDKSGLPSDRFSAERTGGSVSTLTIQRTQQEDSAVYLCASSFSGGQETQYFGPGTRLLVL.

This clone was seen only once. This rearrangement joins TRBV6-2 or TRBV6-3 to TRBJ2-3, with D possibly matching TRBD1 (6 bases). Deletions cut 2 bases from V and 8 bases from J, with 14 bases between. Germline V gives CDR1 MNHEY, CDR2 SVGEGT. The CDR3 runs to 14 residues. This CDR3 is CASSYRATGLTQYF. In nucleotides, the CDR3 is TGTGCCAGCAGTTACCGGGCTACAGGGCTTACGCAGTATTTT.

This chain connects TRBV19 to TRBJ1-1; D may be TRBD1 (6 bases). The CDR3 is 16 residues long. The ends were cut back, 3 bases at V and 0 bases at J, with 14 bases in the middle. Germline V CDR1 and CDR2: LNHDA, SQIVND (reference sequence). CDR3 nucleotide sequence: TGTGCCAGTAGTATTGGCTTTCAGGGGATGAACACTGAAGCTTTCTTT. Translation: CASSIGFQGMNTEAFF.

This clone has a single count. This chain joins TRBV9 and TRBJ2-5; D is possibly TRBD2 (5 bases). Looked up from germline, CDR1 is SGDLS and CDR2 is YYNGEE. This CDR3 contains 15 residues. With 0 bases removed from V and 3 bases from J, the gap between germline ends came to 12 bases. The CDR3 coding sequence is TGTGCCAGCAGCGTAGCCCCTTCGCGGGAAGAGACCCAGTACTTC. Translated: CASSVAPSREETQYF. The entire variable domain, with the rest obtained from reference TRBV9 and TRBJ2-5, is as follows: DSGVTQTPKHLITATGQRVTLRCSPRSGDLSVYWYQQSLDQGLQFLIQYYNGEERAKGNILERFSAQQFPDLHSELNLSSLELGDSALYFCASSVAPSREETQYFGPGTRLLVL.

The chain employs TRBV14 and TRBJ1-2; 8 nucleotides line up with TRBD1. Germline values: CDR1 SGHDN, CDR2 FVKESK. CDR3 length: 13 residues. Trimming took 3 bases from V and 4 from J; bases not matched to a gene: 1. For the CDR3, the DNA is TGTGCCAGCAGCCACACAGGGGGCTATGGCTACACCTTC. Amino acid sequence: CASSHTGGYGYTF.

The chain joins TRBV5-5 to TRBJ1-2, with TRBD1 identical over 8 bases. After removal of 0 bases from V and 7 bases from J, the junction contained 11 bases not matched to a gene. Germline assignment: CDR1 SGHKS and CDR2 YYEKEE (reference sequence). The CDR3 totals 16 residues. The CDR3 region has the DNA TGTGCCAGCAGCTTGGGTGAATGGCAGGGGGCAGGTGGCTACACCTTC. The encoded protein is CASSLGEWQGAGGYTF.

The genes are TRBV18 and TRBJ1-1; D gene unclear. This CDR3 is built from 13 residues. Trimming removed 3 bases from V and 3 bases from J, with 8 bases in between. Germline V gives CDR1 KGHSH, CDR2 LQKENI. CDR3: CASSPSFDTEAFF. The CDR3 DNA is TGTGCCAGCTCACCCTCCTTTGACACTGAAGCTTTCTTT.

This clone has just a few counts. Other DNA sequences in the sample encode the same CDR3. The chain combines TRBV2 with TRBJ2-1; 10 bases align to TRBD2. Germline V gives CDR1 SNHLY, CDR2 FYNNEI. Unmatched junction bases numbered 4, after V lost 6 bases and J lost 2 bases. The CDR3 is 15 residues long. The DNA of the CDR3 is TGTGCCAGCAGAGAAAGCGGGGGGGCCTACAATGAGCAGTTCTTC. Its translation: CASRESGGAYNEQFF.

This clone was seen only once. This chain uses TRBV4-1 with TRBJ1-4; 9 positions match TRBD1. Trimming at V came to 1 base and at J to 8 bases, leaving 5 bases not matched to a gene. CDR1 and CDR2 (germline): MGHRA, YSYEKL. The CDR3 totals 15 residues. The chain's CDR3 is CASSQGDRDSEKLFF. The DNA of the CDR3 is TGCGCCAGCAGCCAAGGGGACAGGGATAGCGAAAAACTGTTTTTT.

The count of this clone is one. This sequence joins TRBV4-2 and TRBJ2-1; TRBD1 matches 9 bases. The V gene's germline CDR1 is LGHNA and CDR2 YNFKEQ. There are 17 residues in the CDR3. V was pared by 4 bases and J by 7 bases, with 14 bases of the junction left unmatched. The DNA for the CDR3 is TGTGCCAGCAGCCCAGCCGGGACAGGGTCGAGTAAAAATGAGCAGTTCTTC. This encodes CASSPAGTGSSKNEQFF.

On this clone itself: An end of the junction differs from the germline gene, which may be a read error. The CDR3 sequence is CASSLVGPMLIF. CDR3 coding DNA: TGTGCCAGCAGCTTAGTGGGACCCATGCTAATCTTT. This chain links TRBV11-2 with TRBJ1-1; maybe TRBD1 (5 bases). There are 12 residues in the CDR3. CDR1 and CDR2 (germline): SGHAT, FQNNGV. Complete variable domain (other parts from reference TRBV11-2 and TRBJ1-1): EAGVAQSPRYKIIEKRQSVAFWCNPISGHATLYWYQQILGQGPKLLIQFQNNGVVDDSQLPKDRFSAERLKGVDSTLKIQPAKLEDSAVYLCASSLVGPMLIFGQGTRLTVV.

This chain uses TRBV18 with TRBJ1-1; TRBD1 aligns across 8 bases. The V gene's germline CDR1 is KGHSH and CDR2 LQKENI. Trimming removed 6 bases from V and 2 bases from J; junction bases left unmatched: 5. The CDR3 consists of 14 residues. CDR3 loop: CASSHGQGNTEAFF. Written as DNA, the CDR3 is TGTGCCAGCTCTCATGGACAGGGCAACACTGAAGCTTTCTTT.

The chain couples TRBV7-9 to TRBJ1-1, with D uncertain. V was trimmed by 1 base and J by 7 bases, leaving 10 bases between them. CDR1 SEHNR and CDR2 FQNEAQ come from the germline V gene (reference sequence). CDR3 size: 13 residues. The CDR3 sequence: CASSLESVGEAFF. CDR3 nucleotides: TGTGCCAGCAGCTTAGAGTCAGTAGGTGAAGCTTTCTTT.

This chain joins TRBV4-2 and TRBJ2-3; no clear D gene. Trimming left V 1 base short and J 2 bases short, with 7 bases between. CDR3 size: 14 residues. Germline CDR1 LGHNA, CDR2 YNFKEQ. CDR3 loop: CASSQGRNTDTQYF. Here the CDR3 DNA reads TGTGCCAGCAGCCAAGGCCGGAACACAGATACGCAGTATTTT.

This chain connects TRBV18 to TRBJ2-1; D possibly matches TRBD1 or TRBD2 (5 bases each). This CDR3 contains 14 residues. CDR1 KGHSH and CDR2 LQKENI come from the germline V gene. Trimming removed 3 bases from V and 7 bases from J, with 13 bases in between. The CDR3 region is CASSPDRGRNEQFF. CDR3 nucleotides: TGTGCCAGCTCACCCGACAGAGGGCGGAATGAGCAGTTCTTC.

This clone was recorded a few times. The chain carries TRBV10-3 and TRBJ1-6, with unresolved D. Trimming took 3 bases from V and 7 from J, leaving 7 bases between them. The CDR3 is made up of 13 amino acids. Germline V CDR1 and CDR2: ENHRY, SYGVKD. In nucleotides, the CDR3 is TGTGCCATCAGTGACACCTTCAATTCACCCCTCCACTTT. Translating gives CAISDTFNSPLHF.

The rearrangement uses TRBV4-1 and TRBJ2-1; perhaps TRBD1 as D (6 bases). The CDR3 has 15 amino acids. V was clipped by 5 bases and J by 5 bases, with 16 bases between them. CDR1 and CDR2 (germline): MGHRA, YSYEKL. CDR3 sequence (DNA): TGCGCCAGCAGCAGCCCCGGGACAAAGAACAATGAGCAGTTCTTC. Its translation is CASSSPGTKNNEQFF.

This chain connects TRBV7-9 to TRBJ1-1, with no clear D. CDR1 is SEHNR and CDR2 is FQNEAQ in the germline V gene (reference sequence). V lost 6 bases to trimming and J lost 3 bases, with 8 bases between them. The CDR3 is made up of 12 amino acids. The CDR3 loop is CASSLGYTEAFF. In DNA form, the CDR3 reads TGTGCCAGCAGTCTGGGATACACTGAAGCTTTCTTT.

This rearrangement joins TRBV7-9 to TRBJ1-1; D uncertain. Germline loops: CDR1 SEHNR, CDR2 FQNEAQ (reference sequence). V was clipped by 1 base and J by 0 bases, with 9 bases between them. The CDR3 runs to 15 residues. CDR3 protein: CASSLGGPLNTEAFF. The CDR3 region has the DNA TGTGCCAGCAGCTTAGGTGGTCCCCTGAACACTGAAGCTTTCTTT.

This chain joins TRBV11-2 and TRBJ2-3; 8 nucleotides match TRBD2. After removal of 5 bases from V and 2 bases from J, the junction contained 9 bases not matched to a gene. Per the germline V gene, CDR1 is SGHAT and CDR2 is FQNNGV. This CDR3 has 16 residues. CDR3 amino acids: CASSPGGAGITDTQYF. In DNA, the CDR3 is TGTGCCAGCAGCCCGGGGGGGGCGGGTATCACAGATACGCAGTATTTT.

Worth noting for this clone: One end of the junction fails to match germline, which may point to a read error. The V and J genes are TRBV12-3 or TRBV12-4 and TRBJ2-7, with no clear D. The length of the CDR3 is 13 residues. For the CDR3, the DNA is TGTACCAGCGCTGGGCCTGCAGTCCACGAGCAGTACTTC. Its translation: CTSAGPAVHEQYF.

This rearrangement joins TRBV27 to TRBJ1-1, with no clear D. The germline V and J ends were trimmed by 8 bases and 0 bases, with 10 bases remaining between them. The CDR3 runs to 13 residues. Germline values: CDR1 MNHEY, CDR2 SMNVEV (reference sequence). CDR3 residues: CASGWTVNTEAFF. The CDR3 bases are TGTGCCAGCGGATGGACGGTGAACACTGAAGCTTTCTTT.